Below, 17 T cell receptor beta chains from the same sample are listed, as sequenced in a study of radiotherapy plus CTLA-4 blockade in lung cancer. The method was immunoSEQ multiplex PCR; TCRdb's version includes in-frame clones alone and lacks a portion of them. The sample consists of roughly 100,000 clones, roughly 84% of them appearing once. The material sequenced was peripheral blood, taken from a patient treated with radiotherapy plus ipilimumab. The receptors shown here come from a human donor with non-small cell lung cancer that progressed on radiotherapy plus ipilimumab. Some clones in this sample may be carry-over from other donors' samples.

This chain uses TRBV7-2 with TRBJ2-5, with D uncertain. The CDR3 loop spans 16 amino acids. Germline V lookup: CDR1 SGHTA, CDR2 FQGNSA. Trimming removed 3 bases from V and 1 base from J, with 15 bases in between. The CDR3 DNA sequence: TGTGCCAGCAGCTTTGGGTTCGTCCGAACCCAAGAGACCCAGTACTTC. Its translation is CASSFGFVRTQETQYF.

The rearrangement uses TRBV5-1 and TRBJ2-7, with 8 bases fitting TRBD2. V shed 4 bases and J 0 bases; nucleotides not matched to a gene: 12. Germline V gene sequence: CDR1 SGHRS, CDR2 YFSETQ. CDR3 length equals 17 residues. CDR3 in amino acids: CASSPGGGGLTSYEQYF. The CDR3 DNA reads TGCGCCAGCAGCCCAGGAGGCGGGGGGCTGACCTCCTACGAGCAGTACTTC.

The rearrangement uses TRBV5-6 and TRBJ2-7; 11 nucleotides agree with TRBD2. With V trimmed by 3 bases and J by 3 bases, 5 bases remained unmatched. This CDR3 spans 15 amino acids. In germline, CDR1 is SGHDT, CDR2 YYEEEE. The CDR3 bases are TGTGCCAGCAGCTCACTCACTAGCGGGGGCTACGAGCAGTACTTC. This translates into CASSSLTSGGYEQYF.

The J gene is TRBJ2-2, the V gene TRBV5-1; no clear D. Trimming removed 3 bases at V and 4 bases at J, with 13 bases between. The CDR3 sequence is 15 residues long. CDR1 is SGHRS and CDR2 is YFSETQ in the germline V gene. CDR3 region: CASSSVAYLTGELFF. CDR3 nucleotide sequence: TGCGCCAGCAGCTCCGTCGCCTACCTCACCGGGGAGCTGTTTTTT.

The CDR3 reads CASSPQGGGGETQYF. The CDR3 DNA reads as TGTGCCAGCAGCCCTCAGGGCGGGGGGGGCGAGACCCAGTACTTC. This chain joins TRBV4-2 and TRBJ2-5; 9 nucleotides line up with TRBD2. J was trimmed by 5 bases and V by 4 bases; bases with no gene match: 8. This CDR3 comprises 15 residues. Germline values: CDR1 LGHNA, CDR2 YNFKEQ.

V usage is TRBV18 and J usage is TRBJ1-4; 12 positions match TRBD1. Germline loops: CDR1 KGHSH, CDR2 LQKENI. The CDR3 spans 18 residues. V trimming: 1 base; J trimming: 4 bases; junction bases outside the gene matches: 7. The CDR3: CASSPLGQGAGGNEKLFF. In DNA, the CDR3 is TGTGCCAGCTCACCACTGGGACAGGGGGCAGGCGGTAATGAAAAACTGTTTTTT.

This rearrangement joins TRBV5-1 to TRBJ2-5, with unresolved D. Germline CDR1 and CDR2: SGHRS and YFSETQ. V was pared by 0 bases and J by 1 base, with 7 bases between. The length of the CDR3 is 14 residues. CDR3 loop: CASSLVTGQETQYF. The DNA for the CDR3 is TGCGCCAGCAGCTTGGTGACTGGCCAAGAGACCCAGTACTTC.

J is TRBJ2-5 and V is TRBV5-4; 11 bases agree with TRBD2. V shed 3 bases and J 2 bases; nucleotides not matched to a gene: 6. The CDR3 is 16 amino acids. Germline V gene lookup returns CDR1 SGHNT and CDR2 YYREEE (reference sequence). CDR3 in DNA: TGTGCCAGCAGCTCTACTAGCGGGGGCTGGCAAGAGACCCAGTACTTC. It is translated as CASSSTSGGWQETQYF. Using reference TRBV5-4 and TRBJ2-5 for the parts outside the CDR3, the full variable domain is ETGVTQSPTHLIKTRGQQVTLRCSSQSGHNTVSWYQQALGQGPQFIFQYYREEENGRGNFPPRFSGLQFPNYSSELNVNALELDDSALYLCASSSTSGGWQETQYFGPGTRLLVL.

This clone appeared a single time. At the DNA level, this CDR3 is encoded by other sequences in the same sample as well. The chain couples TRBV7-9 to TRBJ1-1; no definite D call. This CDR3 is 13 amino acids long. Germline V gene data show CDR1 as SEHNR and CDR2 as FQNEAQ (reference sequence). V was shortened by 5 bases and J by 5 bases, with 12 bases between the two germline ends. In DNA, the CDR3 is TGTGCCAGCAGCCTCTTGACCGATACTGAAGCTTTCTTT. Translating gives CASSLLTDTEAFF.

The V call is TRBV5-1, the J call TRBJ1-2; 7 bases line up with TRBD1. Trimming cost V 0 bases and J 2 bases; bases outside gene matches: 4. In germline, CDR1 is SGHRS, CDR2 YFSETQ. The length of the CDR3 is 15 residues. The CDR3 reads CASSLDRGHNYGYTF. The DNA for the CDR3 is TGCGCCAGCAGCTTGGACAGGGGCCACAACTATGGCTACACCTTC.

The chain combines TRBV9 with TRBJ2-2; D may be TRBD1 or TRBD2 (5 bases each). Germline CDR1 SGDLS, CDR2 YYNGEE. Trimming removed 3 bases at V and 9 bases at J, with 15 bases between. This CDR3 contains 14 residues. CDR3: CASSGGAQGWELFF. DNA of the CDR3: TGTGCCAGCAGCGGGGGAGCCCAGGGCTGGGAGCTGTTTTTT.

The J gene is TRBJ2-7, the V gene TRBV6-1; 9 bases match TRBD1. This CDR3 has 15 residues. Germline V lookup: CDR1 MNHNS, CDR2 SASEGT. The junction had 6 bases not matched to a gene; V was cut back by 4 bases and J by 2 bases. CDR3 protein: CASSVGTGLTYEQYF. The CDR3 DNA follows: TGTGCCAGCAGTGTCGGGACAGGGCTAACCTACGAGCAGTACTTC.

The genes are TRBV6-6 and TRBJ1-2; weak D call: TRBD1 (5 bases). Germline V gene lookup returns CDR1 MNHNY and CDR2 SVGAGI (reference sequence). V was pared by 7 bases and J by 10 bases, with 22 bases between. This CDR3 has 14 amino acids. The DNA for the CDR3 is TGTGCCAGCACCCCGCCCGGGACCGCGGATAACTACACCTTC. Translated, it gives CASTPPGTADNYTF.

The V gene is TRBV27, the J gene TRBJ1-1; D call uncertain. Trimming cost V 8 bases and J 6 bases, with 19 bases left between them. Germline values: CDR1 MNHEY, CDR2 SMNVEV (reference sequence). The CDR3 is 14 residues long. CDR3 sequence: CASQLRPRVSEAFF. The CDR3 DNA follows: TGTGCCAGCCAACTCAGGCCCCGGGTCTCTGAAGCTTTCTTT.

The CDR3 spells CASSFSPGGNQPQHF. The CDR3 DNA follows: TGTGCCAGCAGCTTCAGTCCAGGGGGCAATCAGCCCCAGCATTTT. This chain links TRBV7-2 with TRBJ1-5; maybe TRBD1 (6 bases). The germline gives CDR1 SGHTA, CDR2 FQGNSA. V lost 3 bases and J 2 bases, leaving 11 bases between the germline ends. The CDR3 extends over 15 amino acids.

This clone was observed a handful of times. V usage is TRBV19 and J usage is TRBJ2-2; tentative D call: TRBD2 (6 bases). CDR1 and CDR2 from the germline V gene are LNHDA and SQIVND (reference sequence). The V gene lost 10 bases and the J gene lost 4 bases, with 16 bases spanning the gap. This CDR3 has 14 amino acids. CDR3 in DNA: TGTGCCACACGCCGCGGGCGGGGCACCGGGGAGCTGTTTTTT. It is translated as CATRRGRGTGELFF. The full variable domain, rest sourced from reference TRBV19 and TRBJ2-2, is DGGITQSPKYLFRKEGQNVTLSCEQNLNHDAMYWYRQDPGQGLRLIYYSQIVNDFQKGDIAEGYSVSREKKESFPLTVTSAQKNPTAFYLCATRRGRGTGELFFGEGSRLTVL.

This chain uses TRBV9 with TRBJ2-5; 7 nucleotides line up with TRBD1. The ends lost 2 bases at V and 2 bases at J; junction bases unmatched: 6. CDR1 is SGDLS and CDR2 is YYNGEE in the germline V gene. This CDR3 has 15 amino acids. In DNA form, the CDR3 reads TGTGCCAGCAGCGTTACCGGGACAGAGCAAGAGACCCAGTACTTC. It yields the protein CASSVTGTEQETQYF.